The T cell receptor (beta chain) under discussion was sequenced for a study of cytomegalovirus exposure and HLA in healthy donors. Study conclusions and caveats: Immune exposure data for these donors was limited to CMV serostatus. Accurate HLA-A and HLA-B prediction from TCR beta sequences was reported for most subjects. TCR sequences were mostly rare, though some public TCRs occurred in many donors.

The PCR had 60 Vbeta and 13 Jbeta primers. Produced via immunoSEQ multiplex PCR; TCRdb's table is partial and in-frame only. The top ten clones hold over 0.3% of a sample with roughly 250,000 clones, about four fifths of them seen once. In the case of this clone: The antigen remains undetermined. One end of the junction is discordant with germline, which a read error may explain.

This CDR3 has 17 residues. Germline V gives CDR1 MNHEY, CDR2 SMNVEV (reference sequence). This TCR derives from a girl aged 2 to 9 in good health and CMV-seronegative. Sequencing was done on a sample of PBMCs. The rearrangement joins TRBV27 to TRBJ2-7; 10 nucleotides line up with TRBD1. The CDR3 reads CAGSFMRTGGYPYEQYF. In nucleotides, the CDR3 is TGTGCCGGCAGTTTCATGAGGACAGGGGGTTATCCTTACGAGCAGTACTTC.